The clone carrying this T cell receptor beta chain was seen repeatedly, ten times or more. Antigen unknown. The entry originates in a study of T cells after yellow fever vaccination. Study-wide background: SMART-Seq v4 Ultra Low Input prepared the low-cell-number fractions. Points from the study as a whole: Most clones from primary vaccination resurfaced after the booster (about 95% CD4, 75% to 90% CD8).

Each CDR3 protein gets one entry after TCRdb re-called the 5' RACE reads with MiXCR. The sample carries under 150,000 distinct CDR3 sequences, 7% to 9% recorded once. The CDR3 is 13 residues long. V was shortened by 0 bases and J by 8 bases, with 11 bases between the two germline ends. Germline V CDR1 and CDR2: SGHRS, YFSETQ. The chain links TRBV5-1 to TRBJ1-2; D uncertain. The material sequenced was CD4+ T cells sorted from PBMCs, taken 5 days after the yellow fever booster vaccination. The sequence came from a man between 25 and 39 years old who received the YFV17D yellow fever vaccine. The DNA for the CDR3 is TGCGCCAGCAGCTTGGCCGAAGGTGCGGGCTACACCTTC. This sequence encodes CASSLAEGAGYTF. The variable domain in full, completed from reference TRBV5-1 and TRBJ1-2, reads KAGVTQTPRYLIKTRGQQVTLSCSPISGHRSVSWYQQTPGQGLQFLFEYFSETQRNKGNFPGRFSGRQFSNSRSEMNVSTLELGDSALYLCASSLAEGAGYTFGSGTRLTVV.